These 27 T cell receptor beta chains were sequenced from one sample in a study of blood T cell repertoires in COVID-19. TCRdb's copy holds only in-frame clones and misses some; the assay was immunoSEQ multiplex PCR. The table lists fewer than 350,000 clones, about 93% of them singletons. The specimen sequenced was peripheral blood. These receptor sequences come from a woman between 25 and 40 years old with COVID-19, enrolled during active disease.

The chain couples TRBV18 to TRBJ1-4; no definite D call. Germline values: CDR1 KGHSH, CDR2 LQKENI. The CDR3 sequence is 12 residues long. Trimming took 6 bases from V and 5 from J, leaving 7 bases between them. CDR3 region: CASSLRNEKLFF. CDR3 sequence (DNA): TGTGCCAGCTCTCTCCGGAATGAAAAACTGTTTTTT.

This sequence joins TRBV10-2 and TRBJ1-3, with a possible D match to TRBD1 (5 bases). Germline assignment: CDR1 WSHSY and CDR2 SAAADI. With 2 bases removed from V and 0 bases from J, the gap between germline ends came to 11 bases. The CDR3 totals 16 residues. The CDR3 DNA is TGCGCCAGCAGTGAGAGACCGGGACTCTCTGGAAACACCATATATTTT. Residues: CASSERPGLSGNTIYF.

This rearrangement joins TRBV25-1 to TRBJ2-7, with D possibly matching TRBD1 (5 bases). Germline CDR1 and CDR2: MGHDK and SYGVNS. The CDR3 is 11 amino acids. V shed 4 bases and J shed 4 bases, with 5 bases lying between them. CDR3 nucleotides: TGTGCCAGCAGTGCAGGGTACGAGCAGTACTTC. Translating gives CASSAGYEQYF.

The chain combines TRBV6-5 with TRBJ1-5; D might be TRBD1 (5 bases). Trimming left V 4 bases short and J 3 bases short, with 7 bases between. Germline CDR1 MNHEY, CDR2 SVGAGI. The CDR3 runs to 13 residues. CDR3 amino acids: CASSFGANQPQHF. The CDR3 DNA follows: TGTGCCAGCAGTTTTGGGGCCAATCAGCCCCAGCATTTT.

The gene calls are TRBV28 and TRBJ2-7, with a possible D match to TRBD1 (6 bases). Trimming stripped 5 bases from V and 0 bases from J, with 20 bases between. The CDR3 is made up of 17 amino acids. Germline-derived CDR1 and CDR2 are MDHEN and SYDVKM. CDR3 protein: CASSPSSGTTSSYEQYF. CDR3 in DNA: TGTGCCAGCAGTCCGTCCTCCGGGACAACCAGCTCCTACGAGCAGTACTTC. Variable domain in full (rest from reference TRBV28 and TRBJ2-7): DVKVTQSSRYLVKRTGEKVFLECVQDMDHENMFWYRQDPGLGLRLIYFSYDVKMKEKGDIPEGYSVSREKKERFSLILESASTNQTSMYLCASSPSSGTTSSYEQYFGPGTRLTVT.

The V call is TRBV25-1, the J call TRBJ1-1; D remains unclear. The length of the CDR3 is 15 residues. V lost 1 base to trimming and J lost 1 base, with 10 bases between them. Germline CDR1 is MGHDK and CDR2 is SYGVNS. The CDR3 bases are TGTGCCAGCAGTGAATTTGGCGCAGGGAACACTGAAGCTTTCTTT. Amino acid sequence: CASSEFGAGNTEAFF.

In nucleotides, the CDR3 is TGTGCCAGCAGGCTGCAGGGGTCCCCCACAGATACGCAGTATTTT. It specifies CASRLQGSPTDTQYF. The V call is TRBV2, the J call TRBJ2-3; the D gene is possibly TRBD1 (6 bases). The CDR3 length is 15 residues. Germline V gene lookup returns CDR1 SNHLY and CDR2 FYNNEI. Trimming took off 6 bases at V and 2 bases at J, with 15 bases between the two ends. The variable domain in full, completed from reference TRBV2 and TRBJ2-3, reads EPEVTQTPSHQVTQMGQEVILRCVPISNHLYFYWYRQILGQKVEFLVSFYNNEISEKSEIFDDQFSVERPDGSNFTLKIRSTKLEDSAMYFCASRLQGSPTDTQYFGPGTRLTVL.

This clone was detected only once. The chain joins TRBV6-2 or TRBV6-3 to TRBJ2-5, with D possibly being TRBD2 (6 bases). CDR3 size: 16 residues. The germline V and J ends were trimmed by 1 base and 1 base, with 13 bases remaining between them. Germline-derived CDR1 and CDR2 are MNHEY and SVGEGT. CDR3 nucleotides: TGTGCCAGCAGTTACTACCCGGGACTGACCCAAGAGACCCAGTACTTC. Protein: CASSYYPGLTQETQYF.

The chain joins TRBV5-1 to TRBJ2-3; maybe TRBD1 (5 bases). Trimming removed 4 bases from V and 0 bases from J, with 9 bases in between. The length of the CDR3 is 14 residues. Germline CDR1 is SGHRS and CDR2 is YFSETQ. As DNA, the CDR3 is TGCGCCAGCAGCACCAGGGTTAGCACAGATACGCAGTATTTT. Translating gives CASSTRVSTDTQYF.

This clone has more than one count but fewer than ten. The chain employs TRBV4-3 and TRBJ2-5, with TRBD2 matching 8 bases. V was pared by 3 bases and J by 7 bases, with 7 bases of the junction left unmatched. CDR3 length equals 14 residues. Germline V gives CDR1 LGHNA, CDR2 YSLEER. The CDR3 nucleotides read TGCGCCAGCAGCCACTTCCGGGAGGGTGGGACCCAGTACTTC. This translates into CASSHFREGGTQYF.

This rearrangement joins TRBV7-2 to TRBJ1-1, with TRBD1 as a possible D gene (5 bases). Germline assignment: CDR1 SGHTA and CDR2 FQGNSA. Deletions cut 4 bases from V and 0 bases from J, with 6 bases between. The CDR3 extends over 13 amino acids. Written as DNA, the CDR3 is TGTGCCAGCAGCTCGACAGTGAACACTGAAGCTTTCTTT. Amino acid sequence: CASSSTVNTEAFF.

The V gene is TRBV5-1, the J gene TRBJ2-3, with 9 bases identical to TRBD2. V gave up 0 bases and J gave up 0 bases; unmatched junction bases: 8. CDR1 is SGHRS, CDR2 YFSETQ, per germline. CDR3 length: 18 residues. The CDR3 DNA reads as TGCGCCAGCAGCTTGGTTAGCGGGGGAATATATAGCACAGATACGCAGTATTTT. It specifies CASSLVSGGIYSTDTQYF.

The chain couples TRBV10-1 to TRBJ1-1; D uncertain. Germline CDR1 WNHNN, CDR2 SYGVQD (reference sequence). V was shortened by 2 bases and J by 4 bases, with 11 bases between the two germline ends. The CDR3 runs 14 residues. CDR3 region: CASSESGRSTEAFF. The CDR3 region has the DNA TGCGCCAGCAGTGAGAGTGGCAGGTCCACTGAAGCTTTCTTT.

The rearrangement links TRBV29-1 to TRBJ1-1; D gene uncertain. The CDR3 contains 13 residues. Trimming cost V 7 bases and J 0 bases, with 12 bases left between them. The germline V gene has CDR1 SQVTM and CDR2 ANQGSEA. DNA for the CDR3: TGCAGCGGCCAGTCGCAGTTGAACACTGAAGCTTTCTTT. Amino acids: CSGQSQLNTEAFF.

The rearrangement uses TRBV18 and TRBJ2-1, with 9 bases fitting TRBD2. Germline CDR1 KGHSH, CDR2 LQKENI. V shed 3 bases and J 8 bases; nucleotides not matched to a gene: 8. The CDR3 consists of 15 residues. The CDR3 here is CASSPGSGSNHEQFF. The CDR3 DNA is TGTGCCAGCTCACCGGGTAGCGGGAGTAACCATGAGCAGTTCTTC.

This chain links TRBV2 with TRBJ1-2; D remains unclear. The V end was cut by 2 bases, the J end by 1 base, with 11 bases between. Per germline, CDR1 SNHLY and CDR2 FYNNEI. The CDR3 consists of 15 residues. Here the CDR3 DNA reads TGTGCCAGCAGTGAATTCGGTAGCCTTAACTATGGCTACACCTTC. Encoded protein: CASSEFGSLNYGYTF.

The chain combines TRBV5-4 with TRBJ1-1; 7 bases line up with TRBD1. The CDR3 spans 16 residues. Unmatched junction bases numbered 9, after V lost 2 bases and J lost 2 bases. CDR1 and CDR2 (germline): SGHNT, YYREEE (reference sequence). CDR3 residues: CASSFEIGTVNTEAFF. CDR3 nucleotides: TGTGCCAGCAGCTTCGAGATTGGGACAGTAAACACTGAAGCTTTCTTT. The entire variable domain, with the rest obtained from reference TRBV5-4 and TRBJ1-1, is as follows: ETGVTQSPTHLIKTRGQQVTLRCSSQSGHNTVSWYQQALGQGPQFIFQYYREEENGRGNFPPRFSGLQFPNYSSELNVNALELDDSALYLCASSFEIGTVNTEAFFGQGTRLTVV.

This sequence joins TRBV4-1 and TRBJ1-1; the D gene is possibly TRBD1 (6 bases). The germline gives CDR1 MGHRA, CDR2 YSYEKL. V lost 6 bases, J lost 3 bases, and 11 bases lay in between. The CDR3 is 13 amino acids. The DNA for the CDR3 is TGCGCCAGCAGGATACAGGGACACACTGAAGCTTTCTTT. Its translation is CASRIQGHTEAFF.

The gene calls are TRBV5-1 and TRBJ2-2; the match to TRBD2 covers 13 bases. This CDR3 has 16 amino acids. Germline V gene sequence: CDR1 SGHRS, CDR2 YFSETQ. Unmatched junction bases numbered 2, after V lost 0 bases and J lost 6 bases. Here the CDR3 reads CASSLGTSGSSGELFF. The CDR3 DNA is TGCGCCAGCAGCTTGGGGACTAGCGGGAGTTCCGGGGAGCTGTTTTTT.

The chain links TRBV5-1 to TRBJ2-6; no clear D gene. The V and J ends lost 3 bases and 10 bases respectively, with 5 bases between them. Germline V lookup: CDR1 SGHRS, CDR2 YFSETQ. This CDR3 is built from 11 residues. CDR3 protein: CASSSANVLTF. Here the CDR3 DNA reads TGCGCCAGCAGCTCCGCGAACGTCCTGACTTTC.

This rearrangement joins TRBV10-3 to TRBJ2-7, with 7 bases identical to TRBD2. V dropped 3 bases and J dropped 0; count of bases not matched to a gene: 2. This CDR3 comprises 14 residues. CDR1 and CDR2 from the germline V gene are ENHRY and SYGVKD. In DNA, the CDR3 is TGTGCCATCAGTGAAGGCGGGAGCTCCTACGAGCAGTACTTC. Encoded protein: CAISEGGSSYEQYF.

V is TRBV28 and J is TRBJ1-1; unclear D gene. The CDR3 is made up of 14 amino acids. V lost 5 bases, J lost 4 bases, and 14 bases lay in between. The germline V gene encodes CDR1 MDHEN and CDR2 SYDVKM. CDR3 in DNA: TGTGCCAGCAGTCCAGACCCACGGGGCACTGAAGCTTTCTTT. Translating it yields CASSPDPRGTEAFF. The full variable domain, rest sourced from reference TRBV28 and TRBJ1-1, is DVKVTQSSRYLVKRTGEKVFLECVQDMDHENMFWYRQDPGLGLRLIYFSYDVKMKEKGDIPEGYSVSREKKERFSLILESASTNQTSMYLCASSPDPRGTEAFFGQGTRLTVV.

The rearrangement joins TRBV28 to TRBJ1-2; weak D call: TRBD1 (5 bases). The V end was cut by 4 bases, the J end by 4 bases, with 10 bases between. From germline, CDR1 is MDHEN and CDR2 SYDVKM. The CDR3 is 13 residues long. The CDR3 region is CASSSTALYGYTF. CDR3 in DNA: TGTGCCAGCAGTTCGACAGCCCTCTATGGCTACACCTTC.

This chain links TRBV3-1 (or the pseudogene TRBV3-2) with TRBJ2-1, with TRBD2 matching over 12 bases. The CDR3 has 15 amino acids. V gave up 4 bases and J gave up 6 bases; unmatched junction bases: 4. CDR1 LGHDT and CDR2 YNNKEL come from the germline V gene (reference sequence). CDR3 DNA sequence: TGTGCCAGCAGCCGCGCTAGCGGGAGGGCCAATGAGCAGTTCTTC. This encodes CASSRASGRANEQFF.

The chain links TRBV7-2 to TRBJ2-2, with 12 nucleotides matching TRBD2. Looked up from germline, CDR1 is SGHTA and CDR2 is FQGNSA. With V trimmed by 3 bases and J by 3 bases, 5 bases remained unmatched. This CDR3 has 17 residues. The CDR3 protein is CASSFRTSGIHTGELFF. The DNA of the CDR3 is TGTGCCAGCAGCTTCCGGACTAGCGGGATTCACACCGGGGAGCTGTTTTTT.

The rearrangement links TRBV2 to TRBJ2-3; no clear D. This CDR3 has 13 amino acids. Germline V CDR1 and CDR2: SNHLY, FYNNEI. Trimming cost V 6 bases and J 2 bases, with 9 bases left between them. This CDR3 reads CASSPLPTDTQYF. CDR3 coding DNA: TGTGCCAGCAGCCCCCTCCCCACAGATACGCAGTATTTT.

CDR3 sequence (DNA): TGTGCCAGTAGCTCCCCTTCACGGGCCGTAGGGGCCCAGCATTTT. This encodes CASSSPSRAVGAQHF. The chain has TRBV19 and TRBJ1-5; weak D call: TRBD1 (5 bases). The CDR3 length is 15 residues. V was cut by 6 bases and J by 11 bases, with 23 bases left in between. Germline CDR1 and CDR2: LNHDA and SQIVND (reference sequence).